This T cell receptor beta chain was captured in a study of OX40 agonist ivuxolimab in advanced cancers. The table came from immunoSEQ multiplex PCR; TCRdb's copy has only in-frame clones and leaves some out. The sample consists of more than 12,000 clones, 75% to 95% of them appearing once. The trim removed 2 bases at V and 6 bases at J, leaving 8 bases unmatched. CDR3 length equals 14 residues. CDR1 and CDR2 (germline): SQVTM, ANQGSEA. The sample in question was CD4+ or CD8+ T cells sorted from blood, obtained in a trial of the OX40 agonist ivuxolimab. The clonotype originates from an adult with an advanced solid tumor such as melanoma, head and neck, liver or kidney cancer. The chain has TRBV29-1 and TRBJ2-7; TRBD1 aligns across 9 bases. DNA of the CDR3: TGCAGCGTTGAATCCGGGACAGGGAACTTCGAGCAGTACTTC. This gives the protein CSVESGTGNFEQYF.